Presented here are 12 T cell receptor beta chains from one specimen sequenced in a study of cytomegalovirus exposure and HLA in healthy donors. The PCR had 60 Vbeta and 13 Jbeta primers. Sequencing was performed with immunoSEQ multiplex PCR; in TCRdb, only in-frame clones are kept and a portion is missing. The data show under 200,000 clones, over 75% seen once. The specimen was PBMCs. The receptors come from a woman between 25 and 40 years old in good health and CMV-seronegative.

The chain joins TRBV5-4 to TRBJ2-2; D is uncertain. Trimming stripped 4 bases from V and 7 bases from J, with 26 bases between. Germline V gives CDR1 SGHNT, CDR2 YYREEE (reference sequence). This CDR3 has 18 residues. The CDR3 DNA is TGTGCCAGCAGCGGTCCGGGTCCTTCGAGTTTATCCGACGGGGAGCTGTTTTTT. This gives the protein CASSGPGPSSLSDGELFF.

This clone occurred a few times. The chain uses TRBV9 and TRBJ1-1; TRBD1 is a possible D gene (5 bases). V lost 3 bases, J lost 0 bases, and 12 bases lay in between. This CDR3 has 15 amino acids. CDR1 and CDR2 (germline): SGDLS, YYNGEE. The CDR3: CASSAGGGMNTEAFF. Written as DNA, the CDR3 is TGTGCCAGCAGCGCCGGGGGGGGGATGAACACTGAAGCTTTCTTT.

There are a few counts of this clone. The rearrangement joins TRBV27 to TRBJ1-2, with TRBD1 identical over 9 bases. The trim removed 6 bases at V and 2 bases at J, leaving 10 bases unmatched. CDR3 length: 16 residues. The germline V gene encodes CDR1 MNHEY and CDR2 SMNVEV (reference sequence). As DNA, the CDR3 is TGTGCCAGCAGGGGGGCCGGGACAGGGAAAAACTATGGCTACACCTTC. This gives the protein CASRGAGTGKNYGYTF.

The CDR3 spells CASSSPTRGKETQYF. CDR3 sequence (DNA): TGTGCCAGCAGCTCGCCGACAAGGGGTAAAGAGACCCAGTACTTC. The J gene is TRBJ2-5, the V gene TRBV7-9, with D perhaps TRBD1 (5 bases). The CDR3 extends over 15 amino acids. V lost 4 bases to trimming and J lost 3 bases, with 15 bases between them. Germline-derived CDR1 and CDR2 are SEHNR and FQNEAQ (reference sequence).

The chain carries TRBV10-3 and TRBJ1-1; no definite D call. CDR1 is ENHRY and CDR2 is SYGVKD in the germline V gene. With 4 bases removed from V and 0 bases from J, the gap between germline ends came to 9 bases. The CDR3 is made up of 14 amino acids. CDR3 nucleotides: TGTGCCATCAGTGTCGACACCTTGAACACTGAAGCTTTCTTT. Protein product: CAISVDTLNTEAFF.

The V and J genes are TRBV27 and TRBJ1-5; D remains ambiguous. The germline V gene has CDR1 MNHEY and CDR2 SMNVEV (reference sequence). Trimming took off 2 bases at V and 5 bases at J, with 10 bases between the two ends. The length of the CDR3 is 14 residues. The CDR3 is CASSLGWSDQPQHF. The CDR3 region has the DNA TGTGCCAGCAGTTTAGGCTGGTCAGATCAGCCCCAGCATTTT.

The chain employs TRBV4-1 and TRBJ1-1; 8 bases are a match to TRBD1. Trimming took 2 bases from V and 1 from J; bases not matched to a gene: 3. The length of the CDR3 is 15 residues. Per the germline V gene, CDR1 is MGHRA and CDR2 is YSYEKL. CDR3 nucleotide sequence: TGCGCCAGCAGCCAAAACGGACAGGGGAACACTGAAGCTTTCTTT. Translating it yields CASSQNGQGNTEAFF.

The chain is built from TRBV6-6 and TRBJ2-7; the D gene is possibly TRBD1 (6 bases). Trimming shortened V by 2 bases and J by 4 bases, and 15 bases separated the two germline ends. This CDR3 has 15 amino acids. Germline lookup yields CDR1 MNHNY and CDR2 SVGAGI (reference sequence). The CDR3 is CASSYIGQQLYEQYF. The CDR3 bases are TGTGCCAGCAGTTACATTGGACAGCAACTTTACGAGCAGTACTTC.

The chain combines TRBV4-1 with TRBJ1-4; 7 bases align to TRBD1. After removal of 4 bases from V and 8 bases from J, the junction contained 16 bases not matched to a gene. The CDR3 has 17 residues. Germline lookup yields CDR1 MGHRA and CDR2 YSYEKL. Here the CDR3 reads CASSPVPGGRGFEKLFF. CDR3 bases: TGCGCCAGCAGCCCCGTCCCCGGGGGCAGGGGGTTCGAAAAACTGTTTTTT.

The chain combines TRBV2 with TRBJ1-6; the D is unclear. In germline, CDR1 is SNHLY, CDR2 FYNNEI. Trimming removed 0 bases from V and 5 bases from J, with 17 bases in between. The CDR3 covers 18 residues. The CDR3 loop reads CASSEAGLRSVNNSPLHF. The CDR3 coding sequence is TGTGCCAGCAGTGAAGCTGGACTTCGGTCAGTCAATAATTCACCCCTCCACTTT.

The chain couples TRBV5-1 to TRBJ2-2, with D perhaps matching TRBD1 (6 bases). The V end lost 0 bases, the J end lost 3 bases, and 12 bases lay between the germline ends. Germline CDR1 is SGHRS and CDR2 is YFSETQ. The CDR3 loop spans 16 amino acids. CDR3 in amino acids: CASSLAEHRDTGELFF. As DNA, the CDR3 is TGCGCCAGCAGCTTGGCCGAACACAGGGACACCGGGGAGCTGTTTTTT.

This clone was detected only a few times. The rearrangement links TRBV6-6 to TRBJ2-2, with D possibly matching TRBD1 (5 bases). The CDR3 extends over 16 amino acids. V was cut by 2 bases and J by 1 base, with 11 bases left in between. Germline CDR1 is MNHNY and CDR2 is SVGAGI (reference sequence). CDR3 bases: TGTGCCAGCAGTTACCTAGGGGCGATGAACACCGGGGAGCTGTTTTTT. This translates into CASSYLGAMNTGELFF.